The clone carrying this T cell receptor (beta chain) was observed many times. Its target is not known. These data originate in a study of T cells in Graves' hyperthyroidism and ophthalmopathy. Whole-study findings and limits: A 13 V-J signature model discriminated ophthalmopathy versus stable hyperthyroidism.

Clinical symptoms, serum thyroxine, TRAb, thyroid ultrasound and orbital computed tomography informed diagnoses. The PBMCs studied were ones that came from 10 ml fresh peripheral blood. The length of the CDR3 is 12 residues. V was trimmed by 6 bases and J by 8 bases, leaving 16 bases between them. CDR1 is DFQATT and CDR2 is SNEGSKA in the germline V gene (reference sequence). It was RNA transcripts that yielded the amplified TCR beta CDR3 regions. The TCR CDR3 first-round RT-PCR relied on the HTBI primer set. Each CDR3 protein is one row after TCRdb ran MiXCR on the multiplex PCR reads. The table records about half a million distinct CDR3 sequences, 20% to 25% of them present only once.

This TCR derives from a man in his late teens or twenties with Graves' hyperthyroidism. The sample consisted of blood. The chain couples TRBV20-1 to TRBJ1-2; D uncertain. The CDR3, as DNA: TGCAGTGCCGTAGTCGGCGGGGTAGGCTACACCTTC. Its protein product is CSAVVGGVGYTF.